The 6 T cell receptor beta chains in this list originate from one sample, sequenced in a study of T cells in Graves' hyperthyroidism and ophthalmopathy (dated by TCRdb to 2018 to 2020). Library preparation was by multiplex PCR. The sample was run on an Illumina HiSeq 2000. The TCR beta CDR3 regions were amplified from the RNA transcripts. The TCR CDR3 was subjected to a first round of RT-PCR using the HTBI primer set and the Qiagen OneStep RT-PCR kit. The public reads were run again by TCRdb, first through fastp at Q25 and then through MiXCR, and only productive beta chains were kept. Records with the same CDR3 protein are collapsed into one entry carrying the most frequent genes and DNA. The sample table contains about 600,000 distinct CDR3 sequences; only one count was recorded for about a sixth of them. The leading ten clones occupy more than 3% of the sample. Sequencing used blood. The receptors shown here come from a middle-aged woman with Graves' ophthalmopathy.

V is TRBV4-1 and J is TRBJ2-7, with D perhaps TRBD2 (5 bases). This CDR3 is 15 amino acids long. In germline, CDR1 is MGHRA, CDR2 YSYEKL. Trimming took 1 base from V and 3 from J, leaving 13 bases between them. Here the CDR3 reads CASSQVALAVYEQYF. The CDR3 nucleotides are TGCGCCAGCAGCCAAGTAGCTCTAGCCGTCTACGAGCAGTACTTC.

This clonotype was recorded at least ten times. The chain recombines TRBV7-8 with TRBJ2-7; weak D call: TRBD2 (6 bases). V was cut by 5 bases and J by 3 bases, with 17 bases left in between. CDR1 is SGHVS, CDR2 FQNEAQ, per germline. The CDR3 covers 15 residues. This CDR3 reads CASSPQGGGSYEQYF. The CDR3, as DNA: TGTGCCAGCAGCCCGCAGGGAGGTGGGAGCTACGAGCAGTACTTC.

This clonotype was observed once. The chain combines TRBV5-1 with TRBJ2-3, with 10 positions matching TRBD2. The V segment lost 2 bases and the J segment 0 bases; nucleotides outside the gene matches: 3. Germline CDR1 reads SGHRS; CDR2 reads YFSETQ. The CDR3 is 16 residues long. The CDR3 reads CASSFGTSESTDTQYF. The CDR3 nucleotides read TGCGCCAGCAGCTTTGGGACTAGCGAAAGCACAGATACGCAGTATTTT.

The sample holds many counts of this clonotype. This chain uses TRBV30 with TRBJ2-7, with D possibly TRBD1 on 5 matching bases. The CDR3 is 13 amino acids. Germline lookup yields CDR1 GTSNPN and CDR2 SVGIG (reference sequence). The germline V and J ends were trimmed by 0 bases and 7 bases, with 13 bases remaining between them. This CDR3 is CAWSVIWGGEQYF. The CDR3 DNA reads TGTGCCTGGAGTGTAATCTGGGGCGGAGAGCAGTACTTC.

This clonotype was observed a few times. The chain uses TRBV6-5 and TRBJ1-3; unclear D gene. The CDR3 is 16 residues long. The V end was cut by 2 bases, the J end by 1 base, with 12 bases between. The germline V gene has CDR1 MNHEY and CDR2 SVGAGI. The CDR3 protein is CASSYQPWGSGNTIYF. The CDR3 DNA follows: TGTGCCAGCAGTTACCAACCGTGGGGATCTGGAAACACCATATATTTT.

Many counts were recorded for this clonotype. The chain recombines TRBV2 with TRBJ2-7; 10 bases agree with TRBD1. The trim removed 6 bases at V and 3 bases at J, leaving 11 bases unmatched. Per the germline V gene, CDR1 is SNHLY and CDR2 is FYNNEI. The CDR3 loop spans 16 amino acids. CDR3 in DNA: TGTGCCAGCAGAGAAAAAGGGACAGGGGTATTCTACGAGCAGTACTTC. Translating it yields CASREKGTGVFYEQYF. The variable domain in full, with the rest retrieved from reference TRBV2 and TRBJ2-7, is EPEVTQTPSHQVTQMGQEVILRCVPISNHLYFYWYRQILGQKVEFLVSFYNNEISEKSEIFDDQFSVERPDGSNFTLKIRSTKLEDSAMYFCASREKGTGVFYEQYFGPGTRLTVT.